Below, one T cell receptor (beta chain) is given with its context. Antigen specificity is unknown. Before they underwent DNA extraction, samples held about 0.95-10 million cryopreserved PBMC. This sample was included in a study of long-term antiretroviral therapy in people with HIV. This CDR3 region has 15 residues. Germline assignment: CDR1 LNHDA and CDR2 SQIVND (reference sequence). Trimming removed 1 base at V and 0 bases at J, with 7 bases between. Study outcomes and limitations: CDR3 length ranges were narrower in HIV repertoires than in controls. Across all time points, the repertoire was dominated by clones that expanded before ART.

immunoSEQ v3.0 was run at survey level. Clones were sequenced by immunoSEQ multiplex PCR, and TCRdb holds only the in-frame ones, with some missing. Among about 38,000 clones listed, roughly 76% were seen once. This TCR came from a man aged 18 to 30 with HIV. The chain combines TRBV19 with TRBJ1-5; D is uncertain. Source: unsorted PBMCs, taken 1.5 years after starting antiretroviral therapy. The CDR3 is CASSIGRNSNQPQHF. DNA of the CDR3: TGTGCCAGTAGTATAGGTCGCAATAGCAATCAGCCCCAGCATTTT.